The 25 T cell receptor beta chains in this list originate from one sample, sequenced in a study of CD8 T cells in Susac syndrome. Random hexamers were used to reverse transcribe roughly 0.5 to 1 ug of RNA. TCRdb re-analysed the immunoSEQ multiplex PCR reads in MiXCR, keeping a single row per CDR3 protein. The table records about 190,000 distinct CDR3 sequences, 91% of them present only once. Sequencing was carried out using CD4+ T cells from PBMCs. These TCRs come from a human donor with Susac syndrome.

This sequence joins TRBV6-2 or TRBV6-3 and TRBJ2-1; D is possibly TRBD2 (7 bases). The CDR3 runs 15 residues. Germline CDR1 is MNHEY and CDR2 is SVGEGT. Trimming pared 3 bases from V and 3 bases from J, leaving 12 bases between. The CDR3 DNA reads as TGTGCCAGCAGTTATCAGGGAGGGGGCTACAATGAGCAGTTCTTC. The encoded protein is CASSYQGGGYNEQFF.

This chain links TRBV28 with TRBJ2-7; tentative D call: TRBD2 (6 bases). The CDR3 contains 13 residues. Germline loops: CDR1 MDHEN, CDR2 SYDVKM. V was shortened by 6 bases and J by 3 bases, with 12 bases between the two germline ends. CDR3 coding DNA: TGTGCCAGCAGCTGGGGAGGTGGCTACGAGCAGTACTTC. This gives the protein CASSWGGGYEQYF. Variable domain in full (rest from reference TRBV28 and TRBJ2-7): DVKVTQSSRYLVKRTGEKVFLECVQDMDHENMFWYRQDPGLGLRLIYFSYDVKMKEKGDIPEGYSVSREKKERFSLILESASTNQTSMYLCASSWGGGYEQYFGPGTRLTVT.

The chain combines TRBV5-1 with TRBJ1-1; no definite D call. The CDR3 consists of 15 residues. The V gene's germline CDR1 is SGHRS and CDR2 YFSETQ. V was cut by 2 bases and J by 1 base, with 12 bases left in between. The CDR3: CASSFGPLGNTEAFF. CDR3 bases: TGCGCCAGCAGCTTCGGACCCTTGGGGAACACTGAAGCTTTCTTT.

The chain carries TRBV15 and TRBJ2-5, with D tentatively TRBD1 or TRBD2 (5 bases each). Trimming pared 5 bases from V and 2 bases from J, leaving 9 bases between. This CDR3 has 13 amino acids. Germline assignment: CDR1 LNHNV and CDR2 YYDKDF (reference sequence). CDR3 loop: CATSPGPQETQYF. CDR3 coding DNA: TGTGCCACCAGCCCGGGACCACAAGAGACCCAGTACTTC.

The V call is TRBV29-1, the J call TRBJ2-1, with a possible D match to TRBD1 (7 bases). V was pared by 6 bases and J by 3 bases, with 12 bases between. The CDR3 length is 13 residues. In germline, CDR1 is SQVTM, CDR2 ANQGSEA. The CDR3 protein is CSVGGQSYNEQFF. The CDR3 DNA is TGCAGCGTGGGGGGACAGAGCTACAATGAGCAGTTCTTC.

The gene calls are TRBV12-3 or TRBV12-4 and TRBJ2-7; D perhaps matches TRBD1 (6 bases). With 6 bases removed from V and 1 base from J, the gap between germline ends came to 13 bases. The CDR3 is 14 residues long. The CDR3 region is CASRRTDPSYEQYF. CDR3 coding DNA: TGTGCCAGCAGGCGGACAGACCCATCCTACGAGCAGTACTTC.

The chain couples TRBV19 to TRBJ1-4; D perhaps matches TRBD1 (5 bases). This CDR3 is built from 11 residues. Germline CDR1 reads LNHDA; CDR2 reads SQIVND (reference sequence). The V end was cut by 3 bases, the J end by 10 bases, with 6 bases between. The CDR3 reads CASSIRGKLFF. The CDR3 region has the DNA TGTGCCAGTAGTATTAGGGGAAAACTGTTTTTT.

This clonotype was seen more than once but under ten times. V and J are TRBV6-1 and TRBJ2-7; 7 positions match TRBD1. The ends lost 5 bases at V and 3 bases at J; junction bases unmatched: 4. The CDR3 consists of 13 residues. Germline V lookup: CDR1 MNHNS, CDR2 SASEGT. CDR3 DNA: TGTGCCAGCAGTAGGGGGCCCAACTACGAGCAGTACTTC. Protein product: CASSRGPNYEQYF.

This chain uses TRBV5-4 with TRBJ1-1; TRBD1 is a possible D gene (6 bases). This CDR3 has 14 residues. V was pared by 4 bases and J by 1 base, with 11 bases between. Germline CDR1 SGHNT, CDR2 YYREEE (reference sequence). The CDR3 region has the DNA TGTGCCAGCAGCGGGGGGCAATCGAACACTGAAGCTTTCTTT. Protein sequence: CASSGGQSNTEAFF.

This chain links TRBV29-1 with TRBJ1-4; no clear D. CDR1 is SQVTM, CDR2 ANQGSEA, per germline. The V end lost 1 base, the J end lost 4 bases, and 10 bases lay between the germline ends. The CDR3 contains 14 residues. The CDR3 nucleotides read TGCAGCGTTGAAGTGGGGTTGAATAATGAAAAACTGTTTTTT. It encodes CSVEVGLNNEKLFF.

This chain links TRBV20-1 with TRBJ2-1, with 13 bases that match TRBD2. CDR3 length: 16 amino acids. The germline V gene encodes CDR1 DFQATT and CDR2 SNEGSKA (reference sequence). After removal of 3 bases from V and 3 bases from J, the junction contained 5 bases not matched to a gene. CDR3 in DNA: TGCAGTGCTAGGGGACTAGCGGGACCAATCTACAATGAGCAGTTCTTC. This translates into CSARGLAGPIYNEQFF.

This chain links TRBV5-1 with TRBJ1-6; 7 bases line up with TRBD1. Germline V lookup: CDR1 SGHRS, CDR2 YFSETQ. The CDR3 sequence is 15 residues long. J lost 9 bases, V lost 0 bases, and 6 bases had no gene match. Here the CDR3 DNA reads TGCGCCAGCAGCTTGGACAGGGGCAGTACTTCACCCCTCCACTTT. Protein product: CASSLDRGSTSPLHF.

This rearrangement joins TRBV3-1 to TRBJ2-3; D uncertain. The CDR3 totals 12 residues. The V gene's germline CDR1 is LGHDT and CDR2 YNNKEL (reference sequence). Trimming left V 3 bases short and J 6 bases short, with 7 bases between. The CDR3 loop reads CASSQEGDTQYF. CDR3 bases: TGTGCCAGCAGCCAGGAAGGGGATACGCAGTATTTT.

The chain is built from TRBV3-1 and TRBJ2-3, with D maybe TRBD2 (6 bases). The V and J ends lost 4 bases and 6 bases respectively, with 17 bases between them. The V gene's germline CDR1 is LGHDT and CDR2 YNNKEL (reference sequence). The CDR3 spans 15 residues. CDR3 in amino acids: CASSPLGGNWDTQYF. Written as DNA, the CDR3 is TGTGCCAGCAGCCCCCTCGGCGGGAATTGGGATACGCAGTATTTT.

The chain links TRBV9 to TRBJ2-6, with a possible D match to TRBD2 (6 bases). The CDR3 consists of 19 residues. From germline, CDR1 is SGDLS and CDR2 YYNGEE. Trimming removed 4 bases at V and 4 bases at J, with 24 bases between. The CDR3 loop is CASSPHLRDSDSGANVLTF. As DNA, the CDR3 is TGTGCCAGCAGCCCCCACCTTCGGGACTCCGATTCGGGGGCCAACGTCCTGACTTTC.

This rearrangement joins TRBV7-9 to TRBJ1-4; D uncertain. V was cut by 0 bases and J by 8 bases, with 13 bases left in between. Per the germline V gene, CDR1 is SEHNR and CDR2 is FQNEAQ (reference sequence). This CDR3 is 15 amino acids long. DNA for the CDR3: TGTGCCAGCAGCTTAGCTGGGAATGCGGGGGAAAAACTGTTTTTT. It yields the protein CASSLAGNAGEKLFF.

The chain recombines TRBV7-2 with TRBJ2-5; D is possibly TRBD2 (5 bases). This CDR3 spans 18 amino acids. Germline V gene lookup returns CDR1 SGHTA and CDR2 FQGNSA. With 4 bases removed from V and 3 bases from J, the gap between germline ends came to 24 bases. Here the CDR3 reads CASSSDGWRSSEEETQYF. CDR3 coding DNA: TGTGCCAGCAGCTCTGATGGCTGGAGAAGTTCGGAGGAAGAGACCCAGTACTTC.

Only one count was recorded for this clonotype. This chain uses TRBV3-1 with TRBJ2-2, with TRBD2 as a possible D gene (6 bases). The CDR3 totals 15 residues. Trimming removed 5 bases at V and 1 base at J, with 11 bases between. CDR1 is LGHDT, CDR2 YNNKEL, per germline (reference sequence). The CDR3 DNA follows: TGTGCCAGCAGCATTGGACTAATGAACACCGGGGAGCTGTTTTTT. Translation: CASSIGLMNTGELFF.

This chain joins TRBV7-3 and TRBJ2-1, with 9 bases identical to TRBD2. Germline V gene lookup returns CDR1 SGHTA and CDR2 FQGTGA. The CDR3 covers 15 residues. The V and J ends lost 6 bases and 4 bases, in that order; junction bases with no gene match: 7. CDR3 nucleotides: TGTGCCAGCAGTTCCGGGACTAGCTTTTACAATGAGCAGTTCTTC. Protein: CASSSGTSFYNEQFF.

V usage is TRBV5-4 and J usage is TRBJ2-7; perhaps TRBD1 as D (6 bases). This CDR3 comprises 14 residues. Germline CDR1 SGHNT, CDR2 YYREEE (reference sequence). The V and J ends lost 0 bases and 2 bases respectively, with 9 bases between them. As DNA, the CDR3 is TGTGCCAGCAGCTTGGTACAGGGTCCCTACGAGCAGTACTTC. Its protein is CASSLVQGPYEQYF.

This clonotype was observed a single time. The chain carries TRBV7-2 and TRBJ1-6; D call uncertain. The CDR3 consists of 15 residues. The germline V and J ends were trimmed by 8 bases and 7 bases, with 18 bases remaining between them. Germline assignment: CDR1 SGHTA and CDR2 FQGNSA. The CDR3 sequence is CASGRPSGGNSPLHF. The CDR3 DNA is TGTGCCAGCGGTCGCCCGTCGGGTGGAAATTCACCCCTCCACTTT.

The rearrangement joins TRBV20-1 to TRBJ2-5; 8 positions agree with TRBD2. The junction had 16 bases not matched to a gene; V was cut back by 3 bases and J by 1 base. The CDR3 loop spans 18 amino acids. CDR1 is DFQATT, CDR2 SNEGSKA, per germline (reference sequence). The CDR3 DNA sequence: TGCAGTGCTAGCTCTCCGGCGACTAGCGTAGATGTCCAAGAGACCCAGTACTTC. Encoded protein: CSASSPATSVDVQETQYF.

This sequence joins TRBV4-2 and TRBJ2-7; D may be TRBD1 (6 bases). The CDR3 extends over 17 amino acids. Per the germline V gene, CDR1 is LGHNA and CDR2 is YNFKEQ. V lost 3 bases and J 7 bases, leaving 25 bases between the germline ends. CDR3 region: CASSQSLQGPLYGEQYF. In nucleotides, the CDR3 is TGTGCCAGCAGCCAGAGCTTACAGGGACCTCTTTATGGTGAGCAGTACTTC.

J is TRBJ2-3 and V is TRBV20-1; no clear D gene. CDR1 is DFQATT and CDR2 is SNEGSKA in the germline V gene (reference sequence). CDR3 length equals 14 residues. With 5 bases removed from V and 0 bases from J, the gap between germline ends came to 12 bases. In DNA form, the CDR3 reads TGCAGTGCTGTCCTAGGTTCTAGCACAGATACGCAGTATTTT. Encoded protein: CSAVLGSSTDTQYF.

In its sample, this clonotype was seen once. The rearrangement uses TRBV10-3 and TRBJ1-2; 8 bases map to TRBD1. Germline-derived CDR1 and CDR2 are ENHRY and SYGVKD. The CDR3 length is 15 residues. After removal of 3 bases from V and 14 bases from J, the junction contained 17 bases not matched to a gene. CDR3 bases: TGTGCCATCAGTGATACTAGGACAGGGACCCGCCACCCAACCTTC. Its translation: CAISDTRTGTRHPTF.